This TCR beta chain derives from a study of blood T cell repertoires in COVID-19 (dated by TCRdb to 2018 to 2020). About the full investigation: The collaborator samples originated in the United States, Italy and Spain and spanned the acute and convalescent phases of COVID-19. The samples were drawn from the first 160 participants of the ongoing ImmuneRACE study and from over 950 subjects provided by 6 global collaborators. HLA class I and class II types, where available, came from metadata supplied by the sample provider rather than from assay-based typing. Nearly every sample came with metadata listing a de-identified subject ID, COVID-19 status, age in years and sex. The prospective study material was composed of cDNA or gDNA derived from T cells, B-cell-depleted T cells, or PBMCs. The repertoires were released in a freely available public database intended as a resource for research on the immune response to SARS-CoV-2. Subjects who had been exposed to COVID-19, were actively infected with it, or had recovered from it provided the deeply sampled blood TCRbeta repertoires that made up the dataset. Beyond this particular receptor, the publication reports: Clinical and demographic metadata were provided uncurated, with the amount varying by source and participant.

Another Seattle source contributed samples from volunteer blood donors who had recovered from COVID-19. Each collaborating institution followed its own protocols to collect whole blood in K2EDTA tubes. Collaborator samples were shipped for TCRbeta analysis as frozen whole blood, isolated PBMCs, or DNA extracted from either sample type. For this clone: Its specific antigen is unknown. The sample holds no much larger clone one base away, and base qualities are not on file.

TCRbeta CDR3 regions were amplified from genomic DNA by means of the immunoSEQ Assay, a bias-controlled multiplex PCR. The published analysis was carried out like this. Nucleated cell counts per sample were estimated from amplification of reference gene primers within the assay. Sequence reads were collapsed and filtered to measure the absolute abundance of every unique TCRbeta CDR3 rearrangement. Productive Simpson clonality was computed per sample as the square root of Simpson's diversity index over productive rearrangements. TCRdb's version of the immuneACCESS table is confined to in-frame rearrangements and falls short of the full clone set. An unresolved V gene accounts for under half of the shortfall where checked; the remainder is of unknown origin. V and J calls and clone size are as listed in that table; D and trimming were resolved from the DNA. The sample records a few hundred thousand clones, 65% to 90% of which are singletons. The ten top clones hold 1.2% to 1.5% of the sample.

CDR1 and CDR2 are read off the germline V gene as LGHNA and YSLEER. Taken from cysteine to phenylalanine, the CDR3 has 18 residues. The sequence is cut down to CDR3 DNA, 54 bases in frame from base 1. For this chain, trimming is 4 bases at the V end and 0 bases at the J end, and the number of junction bases without a gene match is 13. Sequencing was carried out using peripheral blood. The TCR comes from a woman in her thirties or forties who had recovered from COVID-19. The receptor chain draws on TRBV4-3 and TRBJ2-3; the central 7 bases match TRBD1. The DNA sequence is TGCGCCAGCAGCCGGACGGGACAGCCGGATGCTAGCACAGATACGCAGTATTTT. This encodes CASSRTGQPDASTDTQYF.